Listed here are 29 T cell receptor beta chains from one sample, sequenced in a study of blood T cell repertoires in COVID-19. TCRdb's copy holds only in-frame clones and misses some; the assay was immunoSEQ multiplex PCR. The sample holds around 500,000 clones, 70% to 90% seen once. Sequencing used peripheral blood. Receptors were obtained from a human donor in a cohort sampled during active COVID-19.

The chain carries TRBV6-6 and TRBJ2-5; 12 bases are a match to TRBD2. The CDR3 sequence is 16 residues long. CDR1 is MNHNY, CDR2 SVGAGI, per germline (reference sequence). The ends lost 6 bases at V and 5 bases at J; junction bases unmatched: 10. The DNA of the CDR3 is TGTGCCAGCAGCCGACAGACTAGCGGGAGTGCGGAGACCCAGTACTTC. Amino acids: CASSRQTSGSAETQYF.

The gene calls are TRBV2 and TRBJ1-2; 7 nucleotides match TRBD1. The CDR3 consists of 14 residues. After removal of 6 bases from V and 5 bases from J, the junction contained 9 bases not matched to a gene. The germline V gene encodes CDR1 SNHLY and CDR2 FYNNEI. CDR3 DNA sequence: TGTGCCAGCAGCCTCCGACAGGGAAGGTATGGCTACACCTTC. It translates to CASSLRQGRYGYTF.

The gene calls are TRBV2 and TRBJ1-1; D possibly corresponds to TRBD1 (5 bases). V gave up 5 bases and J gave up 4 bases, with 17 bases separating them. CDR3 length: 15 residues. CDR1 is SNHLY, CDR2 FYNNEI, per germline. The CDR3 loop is CASSLSQGIGTEAFF. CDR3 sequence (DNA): TGTGCCAGCAGTTTATCGCAGGGTATAGGCACTGAAGCTTTCTTT.

This CDR3 reads CASSASGTGRNSPLHF. CDR3 DNA sequence: TGTGCCAGCAGCGCTTCCGGGACAGGGAGAAATTCACCCCTCCACTTT. The gene calls are TRBV9 and TRBJ1-6; 9 positions match TRBD1. J was trimmed by 7 bases and V by 3 bases; bases with no gene match: 8. Germline values: CDR1 SGDLS, CDR2 YYNGEE. This CDR3 has 16 amino acids.

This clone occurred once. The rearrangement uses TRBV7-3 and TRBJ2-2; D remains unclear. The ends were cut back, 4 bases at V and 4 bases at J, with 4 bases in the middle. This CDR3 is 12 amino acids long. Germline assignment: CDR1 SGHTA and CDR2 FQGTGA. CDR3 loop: CASSSVTGELFF. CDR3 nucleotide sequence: TGTGCCAGCAGCTCTGTCACCGGGGAGCTGTTTTTT. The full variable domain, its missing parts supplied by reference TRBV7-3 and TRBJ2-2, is GAGVSQTPSNKVTEKGKYVELRCDPISGHTALYWYRQSLGQGPEFLIYFQGTGAADDSGLPNDRFFAVRPEGSVSTLKIQRTERGDSAVYLCASSSVTGELFFGEGSRLTVL.

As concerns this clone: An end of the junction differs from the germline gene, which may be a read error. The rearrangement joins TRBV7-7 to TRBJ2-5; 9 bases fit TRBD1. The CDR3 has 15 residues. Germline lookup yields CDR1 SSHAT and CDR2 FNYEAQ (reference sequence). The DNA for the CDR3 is TGTGCTAGCACCGTTGGACAGGGGAGTTGGGAGACCCAGTACTTC. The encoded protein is CASTVGQGSWETQYF.

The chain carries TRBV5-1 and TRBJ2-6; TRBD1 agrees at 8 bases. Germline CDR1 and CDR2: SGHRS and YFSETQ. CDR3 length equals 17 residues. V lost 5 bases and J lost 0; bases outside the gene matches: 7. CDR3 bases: TGCGCCAGCAGAACTCGCACAGGGGGCTCTGGGGCCAACGTCCTGACTTTC. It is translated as CASRTRTGGSGANVLTF. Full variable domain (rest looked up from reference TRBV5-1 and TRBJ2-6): KAGVTQTPRYLIKTRGQQVTLSCSPISGHRSVSWYQQTPGQGLQFLFEYFSETQRNKGNFPGRFSGRQFSNSRSEMNVSTLELGDSALYLCASRTRTGGSGANVLTFGAGSRLTVL.

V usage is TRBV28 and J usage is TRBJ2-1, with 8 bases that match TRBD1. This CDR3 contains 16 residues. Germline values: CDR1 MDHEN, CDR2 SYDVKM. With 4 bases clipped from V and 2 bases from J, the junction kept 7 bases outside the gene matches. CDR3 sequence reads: CASSSYGTGPYNEQFF. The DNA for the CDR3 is TGTGCCAGCAGTTCCTACGGGACAGGCCCCTACAATGAGCAGTTCTTC.

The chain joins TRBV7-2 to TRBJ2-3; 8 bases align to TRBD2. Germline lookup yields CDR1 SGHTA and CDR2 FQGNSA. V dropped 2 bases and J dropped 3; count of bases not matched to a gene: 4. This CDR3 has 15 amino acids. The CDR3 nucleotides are TGTGCCAGCAGCTTACGACCGGGAGGGACAGATACGCAGTATTTT. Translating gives CASSLRPGGTDTQYF.

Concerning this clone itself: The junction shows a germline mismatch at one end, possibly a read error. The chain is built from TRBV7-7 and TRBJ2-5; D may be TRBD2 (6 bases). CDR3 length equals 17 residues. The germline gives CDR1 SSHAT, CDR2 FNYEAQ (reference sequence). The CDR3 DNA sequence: TGTGCTAGCAGCTTCGGAGGGGTGCATTTTGGCCAAGAGACCCAGTACTTC. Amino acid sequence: CASSFGGVHFGQETQYF.

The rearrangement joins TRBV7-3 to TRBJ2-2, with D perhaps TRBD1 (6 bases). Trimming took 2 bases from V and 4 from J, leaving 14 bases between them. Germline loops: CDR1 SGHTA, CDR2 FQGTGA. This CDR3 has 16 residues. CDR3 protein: CASSLLGQGITGELFF. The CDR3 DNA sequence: TGTGCCAGCAGCTTATTGGGTCAGGGGATCACCGGGGAGCTGTTTTTT.

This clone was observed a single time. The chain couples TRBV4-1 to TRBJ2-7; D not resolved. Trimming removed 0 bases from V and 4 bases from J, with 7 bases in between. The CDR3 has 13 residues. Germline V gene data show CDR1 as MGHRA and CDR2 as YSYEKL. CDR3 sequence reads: CASSQEATYEQYF. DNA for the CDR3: TGCGCCAGCAGCCAAGAGGCAACGTACGAGCAGTACTTC.

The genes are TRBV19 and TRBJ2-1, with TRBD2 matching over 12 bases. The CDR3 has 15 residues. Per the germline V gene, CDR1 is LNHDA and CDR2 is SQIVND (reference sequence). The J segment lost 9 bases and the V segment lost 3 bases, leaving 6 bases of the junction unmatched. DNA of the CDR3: TGTGCCAGTAGTATTCGCCTAGCGGGAGGGTTTGAGCAGTTCTTC. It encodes CASSIRLAGGFEQFF.

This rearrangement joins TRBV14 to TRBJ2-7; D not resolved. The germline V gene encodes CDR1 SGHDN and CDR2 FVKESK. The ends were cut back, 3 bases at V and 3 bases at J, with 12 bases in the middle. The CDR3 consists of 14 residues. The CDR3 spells CASSQALPRYEQYF. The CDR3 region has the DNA TGTGCCAGCAGCCAGGCTCTGCCTCGCTACGAGCAGTACTTC.

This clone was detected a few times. The CDR3 nucleotides read TGTGCCAGCAGCCCTCCCGACAGAAGCGTCTACGAGCAGTACTTC. Translating it yields CASSPPDRSVYEQYF. The chain joins TRBV28 to TRBJ2-7, with D possibly matching TRBD1 (5 bases). CDR1 MDHEN and CDR2 SYDVKM come from the germline V gene. The CDR3 is 15 amino acids. V lost 6 bases and J 3 bases, leaving 18 bases between the germline ends.

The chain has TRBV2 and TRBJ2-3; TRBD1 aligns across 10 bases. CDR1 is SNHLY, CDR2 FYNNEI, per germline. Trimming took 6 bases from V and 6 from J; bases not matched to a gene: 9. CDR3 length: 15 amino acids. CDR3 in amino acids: CASRLDRGLGDTQYF. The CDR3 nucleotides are TGTGCCAGCAGATTGGACAGGGGGTTGGGTGATACGCAGTATTTT.

The CDR3 is CASRDRTSSGANVLTF. The CDR3 DNA is TGTGCCAGCCGGGACAGAACCTCCTCTGGGGCCAACGTCCTGACTTTC. V usage is TRBV19 and J usage is TRBJ2-6; 7 bases are a match to TRBD1. The CDR3 has 16 residues. The J segment lost 0 bases and the V segment lost 9 bases, leaving 8 bases of the junction unmatched. The germline V gene encodes CDR1 LNHDA and CDR2 SQIVND (reference sequence).

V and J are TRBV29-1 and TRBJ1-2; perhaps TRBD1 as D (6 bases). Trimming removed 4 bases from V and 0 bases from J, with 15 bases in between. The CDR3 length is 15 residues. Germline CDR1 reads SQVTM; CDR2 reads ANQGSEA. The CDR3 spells CSVVDRRGSNYGYTF. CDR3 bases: TGCAGCGTTGTTGACAGGAGAGGGTCTAACTATGGCTACACCTTC.

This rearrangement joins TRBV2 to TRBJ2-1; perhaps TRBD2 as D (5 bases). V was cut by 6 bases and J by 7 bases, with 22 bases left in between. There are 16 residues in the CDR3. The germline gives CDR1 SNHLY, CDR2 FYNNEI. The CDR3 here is CASSLTLPSGGNEQFF. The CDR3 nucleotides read TGTGCCAGCAGCCTAACTCTCCCCTCAGGCGGGAATGAGCAGTTCTTC. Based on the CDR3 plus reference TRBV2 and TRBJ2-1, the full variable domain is EPEVTQTPSHQVTQMGQEVILRCVPISNHLYFYWYRQILGQKVEFLVSFYNNEISEKSEIFDDQFSVERPDGSNFTLKIRSTKLEDSAMYFCASSLTLPSGGNEQFFGPGTRLTVL.

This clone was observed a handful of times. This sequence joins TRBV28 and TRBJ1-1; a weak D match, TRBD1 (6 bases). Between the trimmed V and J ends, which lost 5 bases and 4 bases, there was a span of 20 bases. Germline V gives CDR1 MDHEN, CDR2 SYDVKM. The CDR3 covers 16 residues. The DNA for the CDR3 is TGTGCCAGCAGTGGTGGACAGACGTATTCCCCCACTGAAGCTTTCTTT. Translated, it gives CASSGGQTYSPTEAFF.

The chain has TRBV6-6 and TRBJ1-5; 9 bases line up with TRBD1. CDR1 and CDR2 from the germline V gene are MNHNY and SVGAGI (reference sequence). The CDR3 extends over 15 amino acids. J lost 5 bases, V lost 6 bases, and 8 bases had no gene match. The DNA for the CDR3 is TGTGCCAGCAGATCGGCGGGACAGGGAGATCAGCCCCAGCATTTT. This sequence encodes CASRSAGQGDQPQHF.

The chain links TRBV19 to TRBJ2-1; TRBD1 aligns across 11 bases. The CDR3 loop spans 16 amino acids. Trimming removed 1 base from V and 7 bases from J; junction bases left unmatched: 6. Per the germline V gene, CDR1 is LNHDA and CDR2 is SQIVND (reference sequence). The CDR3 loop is CASSIGGQGARNEQFF. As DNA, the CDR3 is TGTGCCAGTAGTATAGGCGGACAGGGGGCGCGGAATGAGCAGTTCTTC. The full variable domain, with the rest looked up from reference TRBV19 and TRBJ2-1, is DGGITQSPKYLFRKEGQNVTLSCEQNLNHDAMYWYRQDPGQGLRLIYYSQIVNDFQKGDIAEGYSVSREKKESFPLTVTSAQKNPTAFYLCASSIGGQGARNEQFFGPGTRLTVL.

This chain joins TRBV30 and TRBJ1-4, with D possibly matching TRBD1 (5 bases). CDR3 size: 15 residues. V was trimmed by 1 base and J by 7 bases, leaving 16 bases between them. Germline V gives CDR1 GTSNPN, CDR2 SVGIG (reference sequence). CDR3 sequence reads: CAWSAGQSFGEKLFF. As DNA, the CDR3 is TGTGCCTGGAGTGCAGGGCAGTCATTTGGTGAAAAACTGTTTTTT.

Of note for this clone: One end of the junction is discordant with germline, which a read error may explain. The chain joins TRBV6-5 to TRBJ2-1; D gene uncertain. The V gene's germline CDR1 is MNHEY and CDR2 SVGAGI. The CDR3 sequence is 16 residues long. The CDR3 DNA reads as TGTGCCAGCAGTTACTCACGGCTCAGCCCCTACAGTGAGCAGTTCTTC. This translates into CASSYSRLSPYSEQFF.

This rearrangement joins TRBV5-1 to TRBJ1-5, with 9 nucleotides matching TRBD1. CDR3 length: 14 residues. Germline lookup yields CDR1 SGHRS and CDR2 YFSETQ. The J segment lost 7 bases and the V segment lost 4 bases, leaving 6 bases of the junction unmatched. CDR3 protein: CASSTGTGNQPQHF. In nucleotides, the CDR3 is TGCGCCAGCAGCACCGGGACAGGGAACCAGCCCCAGCATTTT.

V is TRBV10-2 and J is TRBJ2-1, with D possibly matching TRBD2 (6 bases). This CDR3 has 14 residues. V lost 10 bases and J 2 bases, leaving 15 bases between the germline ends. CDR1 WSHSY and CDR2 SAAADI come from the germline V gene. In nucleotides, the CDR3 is TGCGCCACTCAGGGAGGATCTGCCTACAATGAGCAGTTCTTC. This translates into CATQGGSAYNEQFF.

In DNA form, the CDR3 reads TGTGCCAGCAGCAAACGTGACAGGGGCGGAAACACCATATATTTT. Translated: CASSKRDRGGNTIYF. This rearrangement joins TRBV21-1 to TRBJ1-3; the D segment call TRBD1 is taken from the table without a DNA check. TRBV21-1 has pseudogene status. The length of the CDR3 is 15 residues.

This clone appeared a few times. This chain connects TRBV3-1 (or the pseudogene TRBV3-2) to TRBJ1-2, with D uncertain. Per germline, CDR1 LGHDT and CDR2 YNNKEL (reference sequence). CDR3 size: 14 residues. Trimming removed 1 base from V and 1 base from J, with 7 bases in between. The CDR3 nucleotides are TGTGCCAGCAGCCAAGGAATCAGTAACTATGGCTACACCTTC. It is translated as CASSQGISNYGYTF.

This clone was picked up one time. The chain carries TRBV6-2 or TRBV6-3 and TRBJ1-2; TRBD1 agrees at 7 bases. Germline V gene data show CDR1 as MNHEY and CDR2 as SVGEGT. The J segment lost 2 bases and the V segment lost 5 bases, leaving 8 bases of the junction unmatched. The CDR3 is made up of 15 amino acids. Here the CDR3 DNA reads TGTGCCAGCAGTGCTCCCCGACAGGGCAACTATGGCTACACCTTC. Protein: CASSAPRQGNYGYTF.